Following are 13 T cell receptor beta chains from one sample sequenced in a study of early T cells in non-severe SARS-CoV-2 infection (dated by TCRdb to the early 2020s). Receptor libraries were prepared by 5' RACE. Sequencing used a NextSeq 500. The public reads were quality trimmed at Q25 with fastp and then assembled into clones with MiXCR by TCRdb, keeping productive beta chains. When rows share a CDR3 protein, they turn into one entry using the most common DNA and genes. A total of about 130,000 distinct CDR3 sequences appear in this sample, 15% of them only once. The ten largest clonotypes hold roughly 22% of the sample. Sample: whole blood. Source of these receptors: an adult who was a healthcare worker with PCR-confirmed SARS-CoV-2 infection or an uninfected control (not recorded which).

This clonotype was picked up a small number of times. The chain employs TRBV27 and TRBJ1-1, with D possibly being TRBD1 (6 bases). The germline V and J ends were trimmed by 5 bases and 4 bases, with 17 bases remaining between them. The CDR3 runs to 15 residues. Germline values: CDR1 MNHEY, CDR2 SMNVEV (reference sequence). The CDR3 DNA reads TGTGCCAGCAGTCTAGGGGTAACAGGGAGCACTGAAGCTTTCTTT. It codes for CASSLGVTGSTEAFF.

The chain employs TRBV5-1 and TRBJ1-5; possible D gene TRBD1, 5 bases. Trimming removed 0 bases at V and 7 bases at J, with 14 bases between. Germline CDR1 is SGHRS and CDR2 is YFSETQ. The CDR3 consists of 15 residues. CDR3 sequence reads: CASSLDAPWGQPQHF. CDR3 sequence (DNA): TGCGCCAGCAGCTTGGACGCGCCCTGGGGGCAGCCCCAGCATTTT.

This clonotype was counted only a few times. J is TRBJ2-3 and V is TRBV12-3 or TRBV12-4; 8 bases agree with TRBD2. This CDR3 comprises 15 residues. V shed 1 base and J 1 base; nucleotides not matched to a gene: 1. The CDR3 protein is CASSLDGGGTDTQYF. DNA of the CDR3: TGTGCCAGCAGTTTAGACGGGGGGGGCACAGATACGCAGTATTTT.

This clonotype was found a few times. The chain employs TRBV13 and TRBJ1-1; no clear D gene. Trimming removed 4 bases from V and 0 bases from J, with 9 bases in between. Germline CDR1 is PRHDT and CDR2 is FYEKMQ (reference sequence). The CDR3 totals 14 residues. Written as DNA, the CDR3 is TGTGCCAGCAGCTCACCAGACCTGAACACTGAAGCTTTCTTT. It is translated as CASSSPDLNTEAFF. The entire variable domain, with the rest obtained from reference TRBV13 and TRBJ1-1, is as follows: AAGVIQSPRHLIKEKRETATLKCYPIPRHDTVYWYQQGPGQDPQFLISFYEKMQSDKGSIPDRFSAQQFSDYHSELNMSSLELGDSALYFCASSSPDLNTEAFFGQGTRLTVV.

The chain couples TRBV10-2 to TRBJ2-1; weak D call: TRBD2 (5 bases). V was clipped by 7 bases and J by 2 bases, with 12 bases between them. The CDR3 is 14 amino acids. Looked up from germline, CDR1 is WSHSY and CDR2 is SAAADI. CDR3 sequence: CASTLGVPYNEQFF. The DNA of the CDR3 is TGCGCCAGCACCCTCGGGGTTCCCTACAATGAGCAGTTCTTC.

The gene calls are TRBV14 and TRBJ2-2, with a weak D call TRBD1 (5 bases). V was trimmed by 4 bases and J by 4 bases, leaving 7 bases between them. The germline V gene has CDR1 SGHDN and CDR2 FVKESK. The CDR3 runs 13 residues. The DNA for the CDR3 is TGTGCCAGCAGCCCGACAGTCACCGGGGAGCTGTTTTTT. It specifies CASSPTVTGELFF.

Only a few counts were recorded for this clonotype. The V call is TRBV7-9, the J call TRBJ2-1; 10 bases line up with TRBD2. Looked up from germline, CDR1 is SEHNR and CDR2 is FQNEAQ (reference sequence). V trimming: 4 bases; J trimming: 11 bases; junction bases outside the gene matches: 17. This CDR3 is 17 amino acids long. The DNA for the CDR3 is TGTGCCAGCAGCTCTAGGACTAGCGGTCAGCTAAATATTCAGCAGTTCTTC. Protein: CASSSRTSGQLNIQQFF. The entire variable domain, with the rest obtained from reference TRBV7-9 and TRBJ2-1, is as follows: DTGVSQNPRHKITKRGQNVTFRCDPISEHNRLYWYRQTLGQGPEFLTYFQNEAQLEKSRLLSDRFSAERPKGSFSTLEIQRTEQGDSAMYLCASSSRTSGQLNIQQFFGPGTRLTVL.

This clonotype has a count of ten or more. The chain combines TRBV11-2 with TRBJ1-1; 9 bases agree with TRBD1. The CDR3 has 15 amino acids. Germline V gene sequence: CDR1 SGHAT, CDR2 FQNNGV. The trim removed 4 bases at V and 4 bases at J, leaving 7 bases unmatched. CDR3 amino acids: CASSWNRGRGTEAFF. The CDR3, as DNA: TGTGCCAGCAGCTGGAACAGGGGGCGAGGCACTGAAGCTTTCTTT.

V and J are TRBV20-1 and TRBJ2-5; D is undetermined. This CDR3 comprises 12 residues. Germline V gives CDR1 DFQATT, CDR2 SNEGSKA (reference sequence). Trimming removed 6 bases at V and 1 base at J, with 9 bases between. The CDR3, as DNA: TGCAGTGCCCGAGGTCGCCAAGAGACCCAGTACTTC. It specifies CSARGRQETQYF.

The genes are TRBV11-2 and TRBJ2-3; 8 bases fit TRBD2. V was pared by 2 bases and J by 2 bases, with 15 bases of the junction left unmatched. The CDR3 loop spans 19 amino acids. Germline-derived CDR1 and CDR2 are SGHAT and FQNNGV. DNA for the CDR3: TGTGCCAGCAGCTTAATGCTGCGGGGAGCGGGGGCCTTCACAGATACGCAGTATTTT. Amino acids: CASSLMLRGAGAFTDTQYF.

This sequence joins TRBV4-1 and TRBJ2-1; 9 bases line up with TRBD1. From germline, CDR1 is MGHRA and CDR2 YSYEKL. The length of the CDR3 is 15 residues. The V gene end was trimmed by 3 bases and the J gene end by 9 bases; junction bases not matched to a gene: 9. In DNA, the CDR3 is TGCGCCAGCAGCCACCCGGGACAGGGACTGACTGAGCAGTTCTTC. Its translation: CASSHPGQGLTEQFF.

V gene TRBV7-2 combines with J gene TRBJ1-2; no definite D call. The V and J ends lost 7 bases and 1 base respectively, with 10 bases between them. The CDR3 totals 13 residues. Germline V gives CDR1 SGHTA, CDR2 FQGNSA. CDR3 coding DNA: TGTGCCAGCACTCCTTACCTTAACTATGGCTACACCTTC. Amino acid sequence: CASTPYLNYGYTF.

This clonotype was counted a few times. The chain links TRBV9 to TRBJ2-4; weak D call: TRBD1 (6 bases). V was pared by 0 bases and J by 13 bases, with 11 bases between. The CDR3 runs 12 residues. Per the germline V gene, CDR1 is SGDLS and CDR2 is YYNGEE. This chain's CDR3 is CASSVAEGHQYF. The CDR3 region has the DNA TGTGCCAGCAGCGTAGCAGAGGGACACCAGTACTTC.